Listed here are 29 T cell receptor beta chains from one sample, sequenced in a study of CD8+ T cells in alopecia areata. TCR sequencing used cDNA made by reverse transcription of extracted RNA. The method was immunoSEQ multiplex PCR; TCRdb's version includes in-frame clones alone and lacks a portion of them. The sample records 130,000 or so clones, around 86% being singletons. Documented treatment: oral pan-JAK inhibitor, 5-10 mg twice daily. Sequencing used CD8+ T cells sorted from blood, obtained at week 4, from a patient treated with tofacitinib. The receptor set was obtained from a human donor with alopecia areata.

The rearrangement joins TRBV29-1 to TRBJ1-1; D is ambiguous. Deletions cut 6 bases from V and 8 bases from J, with 10 bases between. The CDR3 sequence is 10 residues long. Germline loops: CDR1 SQVTM, CDR2 ANQGSEA. The CDR3 protein is CSVLLLEAFF. In DNA, the CDR3 is TGCAGCGTCCTCCTGCTGGAAGCTTTCTTT.

In regard to this clone: A clone one base away is much larger, so this may be a read error. The J gene is TRBJ2-2, the V gene TRBV5-6; no reliable D call. V was cut by 4 bases and J by 1 base, with 2 bases left in between. The germline V gene encodes CDR1 SGHDT and CDR2 YYEEEE. The CDR3 has 12 residues. For the CDR3, the DNA is TGTGCCAGCAGCCAGAACACCGGGGAGCTGTTTTTT. This translates into CASSQNTGELFF. Using reference TRBV5-6 and TRBJ2-2 for the parts outside the CDR3, the full variable domain is DAGVTQSPTHLIKTRGQQVTLRCSPKSGHDTVSWYQQALGQGPQFIFQYYEEEERQRGNFPDRFSGHQFPNYSSELNVNALLLGDSALYLCASSQNTGELFFGEGSRLTVL.

The chain joins TRBV29-1 to TRBJ2-5, with D perhaps TRBD1 (5 bases). The DNA end is more similar to TRBJ2-7, so the J call may be wrong. The germline CDR1 and CDR2 sequences are SQVTM and ANQGSEA. The CDR3 sequence is 14 residues long. CDR3: CSVEVTAQSYEQYF. CDR3 DNA: TGCAGCGTTGAGGTGACAGCCCAATCCTACGAGCAGTACTTC.

The rearrangement joins TRBV14 to TRBJ2-7; 12 bases map to TRBD2. The V segment lost 3 bases and the J segment 9 bases; nucleotides outside the gene matches: 9. Germline CDR1 and CDR2: SGHDN and FVKESK. This CDR3 has 15 amino acids. CDR3 sequence: CASSQTTSGGGGQYF. CDR3 sequence (DNA): TGTGCCAGCAGCCAGACGACTAGCGGGGGCGGCGGGCAGTACTTC.

V is TRBV6-1 and J is TRBJ1-5, with D possibly matching TRBD1 (5 bases). Trimming removed 0 bases from V and 1 base from J, with 13 bases in between. Per the germline V gene, CDR1 is MNHNS and CDR2 is SASEGT. The CDR3 sequence is 17 residues long. CDR3 sequence (DNA): TGTGCCAGCAGTGAAGCAGTGGGGGGAACAAGCAATCAGCCCCAGCATTTT. Translating it yields CASSEAVGGTSNQPQHF.

V gene TRBV9 combines with J gene TRBJ2-2; D call uncertain. Trimming removed 4 bases at V and 2 bases at J, with 3 bases between. The CDR3 loop spans 12 amino acids. Germline V gene lookup returns CDR1 SGDLS and CDR2 YYNGEE. CDR3 protein: CASSLNTGELFF. CDR3 nucleotide sequence: TGTGCCAGCAGCCTAAACACCGGGGAGCTGTTTTTT.

V and J are TRBV5-5 and TRBJ2-1; unclear D gene. This CDR3 is 11 amino acids long. Trimming took 4 bases from V and 8 from J, leaving 7 bases between them. From germline, CDR1 is SGHKS and CDR2 YYEKEE (reference sequence). The CDR3 DNA reads TGTGCCAGCAGCAGGTCCGATGAGCAGTTCTTC. It specifies CASSRSDEQFF.

This chain joins TRBV15 and TRBJ1-5, with D perhaps TRBD1 (5 bases). V was shortened by 0 bases and J by 7 bases, with 13 bases between the two germline ends. Germline V gene sequence: CDR1 LNHNV, CDR2 YYDKDF (reference sequence). The CDR3 sequence is 15 residues long. The CDR3 sequence: CATSRDRDSRQPQHF. For the CDR3, the DNA is TGTGCCACCAGCAGAGATCGAGACAGCAGACAGCCCCAGCATTTT.

This clone was detected only once. J is TRBJ2-3 and V is TRBV23-1, with 7 bases identical to TRBD2. TRBV23-1 is an ORF; its function is uncertain. The ends lost 4 bases at V and 2 bases at J; junction bases unmatched: 3. The CDR3 has 14 amino acids. The CDR3 bases are TGCGCCAGCAGTCTACGGGACTACACAGATACGCAGTATTTT. This gives the protein CASSLRDYTDTQYF.

The chain uses TRBV4-1 and TRBJ2-7; no clear D gene. The germline CDR1 and CDR2 sequences are MGHRA and YSYEKL. The CDR3 contains 14 residues. Trimming shortened V by 1 base and J by 2 bases, and 9 bases separated the two germline ends. The CDR3 region is CASSQAVSPYEQYF. As DNA, the CDR3 is TGCGCCAGCAGCCAAGCCGTCAGCCCCTACGAGCAGTACTTC.

The chain couples TRBV2 to TRBJ2-1, with TRBD2 as a possible D gene (5 bases). CDR3 size: 14 residues. The germline V gene has CDR1 SNHLY and CDR2 FYNNEI. V lost 4 bases, J lost 0 bases, and 7 bases lay in between. The CDR3 region is CASSGGSSYNEQFF. CDR3 sequence (DNA): TGTGCCAGCAGTGGAGGGAGCTCCTACAATGAGCAGTTCTTC.

This chain uses TRBV5-1 with TRBJ2-2; a weak D match, TRBD1 (5 bases). This CDR3 contains 15 residues. Per germline, CDR1 SGHRS and CDR2 YFSETQ. Trimming pared 0 bases from V and 3 bases from J, leaving 9 bases between. DNA of the CDR3: TGCGCCAGCAGCTTGGGGCAGGGTGACACCGGGGAGCTGTTTTTT. Protein: CASSLGQGDTGELFF.

This clone was seen a few times. The chain joins TRBV29-1 to TRBJ2-7; 8 bases agree with TRBD1. This CDR3 is 13 amino acids long. Germline V CDR1 and CDR2: SQVTM, ANQGSEA. V lost 6 bases and J lost 2; bases outside the gene matches: 6. The CDR3 bases are TGCAGCGTAATGACAGGGGCGGCCTACGAGCAGTACTTC. Translation gives CSVMTGAAYEQYF.

J is TRBJ2-7 and V is TRBV7-9; 11 bases map to TRBD2. V shed 6 bases and J 4 bases; nucleotides not matched to a gene: 11. The CDR3 totals 16 residues. From germline, CDR1 is SEHNR and CDR2 FQNEAQ (reference sequence). The CDR3 nucleotides read TGTGCCAGCAGTTGGATCACTAGCGGGAGAATGTACGAGCAGTACTTC. Amino acids: CASSWITSGRMYEQYF.

V and J are TRBV6-1 and TRBJ1-3; 10 nucleotides align to TRBD1. There are 15 residues in the CDR3. The J segment lost 4 bases and the V segment lost 6 bases, leaving 6 bases of the junction unmatched. CDR1 and CDR2 (germline): MNHNS, SASEGT. The CDR3 loop is CASRSTGGKGNTIYF. The CDR3 DNA sequence: TGTGCCAGCAGGTCGACAGGGGGCAAGGGAAACACCATATATTTT.

This chain links TRBV7-9 with TRBJ1-1; D gene unclear. Trimming left V 3 bases short and J 0 bases short, with 5 bases between. This CDR3 is built from 13 residues. The germline CDR1 and CDR2 sequences are SEHNR and FQNEAQ (reference sequence). Here the CDR3 reads CASSLTMNTEAFF. CDR3 DNA sequence: TGTGCCAGCAGCTTGACTATGAACACTGAAGCTTTCTTT.

The chain carries TRBV27 and TRBJ1-6; no clear D. The V end lost 7 bases, the J end lost 5 bases, and 12 bases lay between the germline ends. The CDR3 has 14 amino acids. CDR1 is MNHEY, CDR2 SMNVEV, per germline (reference sequence). In DNA form, the CDR3 reads TGTGCCAGCAAAGCACAGACAAATAATTCACCCCTCCACTTT. This codes for CASKAQTNNSPLHF.

The chain is built from TRBV6-5 and TRBJ2-1, with D hard to call. V dropped 6 bases and J dropped 8 bases, with 11 bases sitting between them. CDR1 is MNHEY, CDR2 SVGAGI, per germline. The CDR3 is 12 residues long. CDR3 protein: CASRSHTDEQFF. The CDR3 DNA sequence: TGTGCCAGCAGATCTCACACAGATGAGCAGTTCTTC.

The chain uses TRBV5-1 and TRBJ2-7; D might be TRBD1 (5 bases). CDR1 and CDR2 from the germline V gene are SGHRS and YFSETQ. The CDR3 loop spans 12 amino acids. The germline V and J ends were trimmed by 4 bases and 7 bases, with 12 bases remaining between them. In DNA form, the CDR3 reads TGCGCCAGCAGCAAAGGGGCAGATGAGCAGTACTTC. Translating it yields CASSKGADEQYF.

This chain links TRBV6-1 with TRBJ1-2; D gene unclear. The V and J ends lost 2 bases and 3 bases respectively, with 13 bases between them. CDR1 is MNHNS, CDR2 SASEGT, per germline. The CDR3 spans 15 residues. CDR3 coding DNA: TGTGCCAGCAGTGAATGGGCAGGAGTCGACTATGGCTACACCTTC. Translated, it gives CASSEWAGVDYGYTF.

The chain carries TRBV7-8 and TRBJ2-3, with D perhaps TRBD2 (5 bases). Trimming left V 3 bases short and J 3 bases short, with 19 bases between. Per germline, CDR1 SGHVS and CDR2 FQNEAQ. The CDR3 contains 17 residues. The CDR3 here is CASSLLVGDAPTDTQYF. CDR3 bases: TGTGCCAGCAGCTTGTTAGTGGGAGACGCCCCAACAGATACGCAGTATTTT. Combining the CDR3 with reference TRBV7-8 and TRBJ2-3 gives the whole variable domain GAGVSQSPRYKVAKRGQDVALRCDPISGHVSLFWYQQALGQGPEFLTYFQNEAQLDKSGLPSDRFFAERPEGSVSTLKIQRTQQEDSAVYLCASSLLVGDAPTDTQYFGPGTRLTVL.

The CDR3 nucleotides read TGTGCCAGCAGTCGGGGTTCCGATACGCAGTATTTT. This gives the protein CASSRGSDTQYF. This chain links TRBV27 with TRBJ2-3; perhaps TRBD2 as D (5 bases). The germline CDR1 and CDR2 sequences are MNHEY and SMNVEV (reference sequence). The CDR3 extends over 12 amino acids. V was clipped by 5 bases and J by 6 bases, with 9 bases between them.

The CDR3 coding sequence is TGTGCCAGCAGCGCAACGGGGGGCTGGAACACTGAAGCTTTCTTT. Encoded protein: CASSATGGWNTEAFF. The rearrangement joins TRBV6-6 to TRBJ1-1; D is perhaps TRBD1 (6 bases). Trimming stripped 6 bases from V and 1 base from J, with 15 bases between. Germline values: CDR1 MNHNY, CDR2 SVGAGI (reference sequence). The CDR3 is made up of 15 amino acids.

Comments on this clone: Different DNA sequences within this sample yield the same CDR3. The chain is built from TRBV7-9 and TRBJ2-7; D ambiguous. This CDR3 region has 12 residues. Between the trimmed V and J ends, which lost 4 bases and 4 bases, there was a span of 8 bases. The germline V gene has CDR1 SEHNR and CDR2 FQNEAQ (reference sequence). In DNA form, the CDR3 reads TGTGCCAGCAGCTCTTCGCTATACGAGCAGTACTTC. As protein: CASSSSLYEQYF.

The chain employs TRBV5-1 and TRBJ2-4, with D uncertain. Germline V gene data show CDR1 as SGHRS and CDR2 as YFSETQ. The CDR3 extends over 17 amino acids. The V and J ends lost 4 bases and 0 bases respectively, with 17 bases between them. The CDR3 loop reads CASSLFPATEAKNIQYF. CDR3 nucleotides: TGCGCCAGCAGCCTGTTCCCGGCGACGGAAGCCAAAAACATTCAGTACTTC.

The chain couples TRBV9 to TRBJ1-2, with 9 bases that match TRBD1. CDR3 length: 15 amino acids. The J segment lost 6 bases and the V segment lost 1 base, leaving 7 bases of the junction unmatched. Germline V CDR1 and CDR2: SGDLS, YYNGEE. As DNA, the CDR3 is TGTGCCAGCAGCGTACCGAGACAGGGGGGGAATGGCTACACCTTC. Protein product: CASSVPRQGGNGYTF.

The J gene is TRBJ2-7, the V gene TRBV4-1; 7 nucleotides match TRBD2. Trimming cost V 3 bases and J 0 bases; bases outside gene matches: 14. The CDR3 is made up of 18 amino acids. Germline CDR1 and CDR2: MGHRA and YSYEKL. The CDR3: CASSQFPGGRDSSYEQYF. CDR3 DNA: TGCGCCAGCAGCCAGTTCCCCGGCGGGAGAGACTCCTCCTACGAGCAGTACTTC.

The chain couples TRBV19 to TRBJ2-3; D may be TRBD2 (6 bases). The CDR3 is made up of 12 amino acids. In germline, CDR1 is LNHDA, CDR2 SQIVND (reference sequence). V was cut by 3 bases and J by 5 bases, with 6 bases left in between. The CDR3 region is CASSMEGDTQYF. In DNA form, the CDR3 reads TGTGCCAGTAGTATGGAGGGAGATACGCAGTATTTT.

The chain carries TRBV5-4 and TRBJ2-3; D call uncertain. Germline V CDR1 and CDR2: SGHNT, YYREEE (reference sequence). This CDR3 contains 13 residues. V lost 0 bases and J lost 2, with 4 bases in between. This chain's CDR3 is CASSLDITDTQYF. CDR3 DNA: TGTGCCAGCAGCTTGGACATCACAGATACGCAGTATTTT. Variable domain in full (rest from reference TRBV5-4 and TRBJ2-3): ETGVTQSPTHLIKTRGQQVTLRCSSQSGHNTVSWYQQALGQGPQFIFQYYREEENGRGNFPPRFSGLQFPNYSSELNVNALELDDSALYLCASSLDITDTQYFGPGTRLTVL.